This T cell receptor (beta chain) was profiled in a study of blood T cell repertoires in COVID-19. The germline gives CDR1 LGHDT, CDR2 YNNKEL (reference sequence). The CDR3 consists of 13 residues. V shed 4 bases, J shed 8 bases, and the junction held 5 bases outside the gene matches. Assay: immunoSEQ multiplex PCR; the TCRdb copy retains only in-frame clones and omits some. This table holds 45,000 to 55,000 clones, 68% found once. This clonotype originated in a woman aged 70-85 years with acute or convalescent COVID-19. Sequencing was carried out using peripheral blood. V is TRBV3-1 (or the pseudogene TRBV3-2) and J is TRBJ2-3, with 8 bases fitting TRBD2. The CDR3 sequence is CASSRPRGGTQYF. The CDR3 coding sequence is TGTGCCAGCAGCCGGCCCCGGGGGGGTACGCAGTATTTT.